This is a list of T cell receptor beta chains from one sample in a study of regulatory T cells in long-lasting Graves disease. TCRdb passed the multiplex PCR reads through MiXCR, listing each CDR3 protein once. The data show some 340,000 distinct CDR3 sequences, with around 11% seen just once and approximately 17% held by the top ten. The same sample was also studied in work on T cells in Graves' hyperthyroidism and ophthalmopathy.

The source material was peripheral blood mononuclear cells (PBMCs), sampled at new diagnosis, from a patient treated with antithyroid drugs. These receptors were collected from a woman under 30 with Graves disease. CDR3s include the opening cysteine and the closing phenylalanine or tryptophan. D genes are given only for firm matches. The size entry is marked missing in some rows and otherwise reads once, few, many or a size class.

TRBJ2-5,TRBV20-1,NA,few,CSARAPWGGERETQYF,TGCAGTGCTAGAGCTCCCTGGGGCGGGGAGCGAGAGACCCAGTACTTC
TRBJ2-1,TRBV12-3/TRBV12-4,NA,NA,CASSFQGLGFNEQFF,TGTGCCAGCAGTTTTCAGGGGTTAGGATTCAATGAGCAGTTCTTC
TRBJ2-1,TRBV20-1,TRBD2,many,CSALAGSSYNEQFF,TGCAGTGCCCTAGCGGGTAGCTCCTACAATGAGCAGTTCTTC
TRBJ1-2,TRBV19,NA,few,CASSIRTVRYGYTF,TGTGCCAGTAGTATTCGAACGGTCCGCTATGGCTACACCTTC
TRBJ2-3,TRBV7-2,NA,NA,CASSKRGFEASTDTQYF,TGTGCCAGCAGCAAAAGAGGATTTGAAGCTAGCACAGATACGCAGTATTTT
TRBJ1-1,TRBV12-3/TRBV12-4,NA,few,CASATLGAEAFF,TGTGCCAGCGCCACCCTGGGTGCTGAAGCTTTCTTT
TRBJ1-2,TRBV12-3/TRBV12-4,NA,many,CASSFGDGYGYTF,TGTGCCAGCAGTTTCGGGGACGGCTATGGCTACACCTTC
TRBJ2-3,TRBV18,NA,many,CASSPFVWEQTDTQYF,TGTGCCAGCTCACCATTCGTATGGGAGCAAACAGATACGCAGTATTTT
TRBJ2-3,TRBV20-1,NA,many,CSAGTSGGPTDTQYF,TGCAGTGCCGGTACTTCAGGGGGGCCCACAGATACGCAGTATTTT
TRBJ2-2,TRBV20-1,NA,many,CSARDLNRVTGELFF,TGCAGTGCTAGAGATCTCAACAGGGTGACCGGGGAGCTGTTTTTT
TRBJ1-4,TRBV24-1,TRBD1,many,CATKDRDGEKLFF,TGTGCCACCAAAGACAGGGATGGAGAAAAACTGTTTTTT
TRBJ1-2,TRBV4-3,NA,few,CASSQEGSSWGNYGYTF,TGCGCCAGCAGCCAAGAGGGAAGTAGCTGGGGAAACTATGGCTACACCTTC
TRBJ2-5,TRBV19,TRBD1,many,CASSMRGRETQYF,TGTGCCAGTAGTATGAGGGGGCGGGAGACCCAGTACTTC
TRBJ1-2,TRBV6-2/TRBV6-3,NA,many,CASSSRGPVGYTF,TGTGCCAGCAGCTCCCGGGGGCCGGTTGGCTACACCTTC
TRBJ2-1,TRBV20-1,TRBD1,once,CSASDRVGNEQFF,TGCAGTGCGAGCGACAGGGTGGGCAATGAGCAGTTCTTC
TRBJ2-1,TRBV28,TRBD2,few,CASSLGTSKNEQFF,TGTGCCAGCAGTTTAGGGACTAGCAAAAATGAGCAGTTCTTC
TRBJ2-1,TRBV7-2,NA,many,CASSARGRGDNEQFF,TGTGCCAGCAGCGCTCGGGGTAGGGGCGACAATGAGCAGTTCTTC
TRBJ2-1,TRBV30,NA,many,CAWSVSQVSEKQFF,TGTGCCTGGAGTGTAAGCCAGGTTTCGGAAAAGCAGTTCTTC
TRBJ1-6,TRBV9,TRBD1,many,CASSAGQGGSPLHF,TGTGCCAGCAGCGCGGGACAGGGGGGTTCACCCCTCCACTTT
TRBJ2-5,TRBV7-6,NA,many,CASSLFPIGQETQYF,TGTGCCAGCAGCTTATTCCCCATTGGACAAGAGACCCAGTACTTC
TRBJ2-1,TRBV7-9,NA,NA,CASSIGHSSYNEQFF,TGTGCCAGCAGCATAGGACATAGTTCCTACAATGAGCAGTTCTTC
TRBJ1-3,TRBV3-1,NA,many,CASSYGNTIYF,TGTGCCAGCTCGTATGGAAACACCATATATTTT
TRBJ1-5,TRBV18,NA,few,CASSPSEGGQPQHF,TGTGCCAGCTCACCGTCGGAGGGAGGACAGCCCCAGCATTTT
TRBJ2-2,TRBV5-1,NA,few,CASSSLGWGPSTGELFF,TGCGCCAGCAGCTCCCTCGGCTGGGGGCCGAGCACCGGGGAGCTGTTTTTT
TRBJ2-7,TRBV20-1,TRBD2,many,CSARSLAGNEQYF,TGCAGTGCCAGATCGCTAGCGGGGAACGAGCAGTACTTC
TRBJ1-2,TRBV2,TRBD1,many,CASRWDRTGYGYTF,TGTGCCAGCAGGTGGGACAGGACGGGCTATGGCTACACCTTC
TRBJ2-1,TRBV5-5,NA,many,CASSLARDNEQFF,TGTGCCAGCAGCCTTGCCCGCGACAATGAGCAGTTCTTC
TRBJ2-2,TRBV19,TRBD2,NA,CASSGLAGTGELFF,TGTGCCAGTAGTGGACTAGCGGGAACCGGGGAGCTGTTTTTT
TRBJ2-1,TRBV25-1,NA,many,CASSAGGASDF,TGTGCCAGCAGTGCAGGGGGGGCCTCAGATTTC
TRBJ2-2,TRBV7-8,TRBD2,many,CASSLVRPRGAGELFF,TGTGCCAGCAGCTTAGTGCGTCCACGGGGGGCCGGGGAGCTGTTTTTT